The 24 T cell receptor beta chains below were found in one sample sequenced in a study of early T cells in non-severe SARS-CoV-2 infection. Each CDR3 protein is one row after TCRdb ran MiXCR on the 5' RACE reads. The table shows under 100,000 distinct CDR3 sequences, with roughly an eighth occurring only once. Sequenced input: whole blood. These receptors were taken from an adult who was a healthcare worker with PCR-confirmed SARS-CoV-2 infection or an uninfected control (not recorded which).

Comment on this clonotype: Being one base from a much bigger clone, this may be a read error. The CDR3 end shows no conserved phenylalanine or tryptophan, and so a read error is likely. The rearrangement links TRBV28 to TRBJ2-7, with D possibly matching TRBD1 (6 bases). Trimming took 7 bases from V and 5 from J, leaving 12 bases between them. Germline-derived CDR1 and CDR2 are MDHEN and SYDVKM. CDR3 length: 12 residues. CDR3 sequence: CASKWGLDEQYY. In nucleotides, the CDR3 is TGTGCCAGCAAATGGGGGCTGGACGAGCAGTACTAC.

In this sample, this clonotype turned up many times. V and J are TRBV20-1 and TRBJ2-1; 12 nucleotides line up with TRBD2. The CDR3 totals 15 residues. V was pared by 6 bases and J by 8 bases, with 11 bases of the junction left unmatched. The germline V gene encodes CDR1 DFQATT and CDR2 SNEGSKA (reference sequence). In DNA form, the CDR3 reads TGCAGTGCCCCCTCGACTAGCGGGGGTATGGATGAGCAGTTCTTC. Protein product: CSAPSTSGGMDEQFF.

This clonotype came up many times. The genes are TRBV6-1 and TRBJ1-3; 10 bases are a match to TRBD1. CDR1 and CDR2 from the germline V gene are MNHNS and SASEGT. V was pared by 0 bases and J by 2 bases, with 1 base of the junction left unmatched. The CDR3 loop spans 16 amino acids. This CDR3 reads CASSEAGQGAGNTIYF. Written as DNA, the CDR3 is TGTGCCAGCAGTGAAGCAGGACAGGGGGCTGGAAACACCATATATTTT.

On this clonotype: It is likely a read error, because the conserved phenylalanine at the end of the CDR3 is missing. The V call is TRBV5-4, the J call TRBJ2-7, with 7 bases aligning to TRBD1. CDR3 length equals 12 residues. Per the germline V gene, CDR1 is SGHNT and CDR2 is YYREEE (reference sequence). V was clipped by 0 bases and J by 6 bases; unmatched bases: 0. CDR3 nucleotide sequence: TGTGCCAGCAGCTTGGACAGGGGCGAGCAGTACTCC. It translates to CASSLDRGEQYS.

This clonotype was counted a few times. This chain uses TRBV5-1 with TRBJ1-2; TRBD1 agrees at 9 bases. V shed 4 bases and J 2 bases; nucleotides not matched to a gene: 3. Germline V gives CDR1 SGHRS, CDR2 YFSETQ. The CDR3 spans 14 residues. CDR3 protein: CASSRDRANYGYTF. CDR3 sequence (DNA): TGCGCCAGCAGCCGGGACAGGGCCAACTATGGCTACACCTTC. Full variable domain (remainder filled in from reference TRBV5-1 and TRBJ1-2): KAGVTQTPRYLIKTRGQQVTLSCSPISGHRSVSWYQQTPGQGLQFLFEYFSETQRNKGNFPGRFSGRQFSNSRSEMNVSTLELGDSALYLCASSRDRANYGYTFGSGTRLTVV.

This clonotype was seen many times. As DNA, the CDR3 is TGCAGTGCTAGCGGGTTTGGGGCCCAGTACTTC. This translates into CSASGFGAQYF. The chain is built from TRBV20-1 and TRBJ2-5; the D is unclear. V lost 3 bases, J lost 9 bases, and 11 bases lay in between. The CDR3 runs 11 residues. In germline, CDR1 is DFQATT, CDR2 SNEGSKA (reference sequence).

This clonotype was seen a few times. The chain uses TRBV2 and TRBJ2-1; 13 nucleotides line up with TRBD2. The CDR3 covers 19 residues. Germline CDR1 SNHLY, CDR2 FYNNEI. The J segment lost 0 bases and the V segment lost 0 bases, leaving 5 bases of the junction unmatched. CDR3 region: CASSEAKLAGGSSYNEQFF. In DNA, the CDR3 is TGTGCCAGCAGTGAAGCGAAACTAGCGGGGGGGAGCTCCTACAATGAGCAGTTCTTC.

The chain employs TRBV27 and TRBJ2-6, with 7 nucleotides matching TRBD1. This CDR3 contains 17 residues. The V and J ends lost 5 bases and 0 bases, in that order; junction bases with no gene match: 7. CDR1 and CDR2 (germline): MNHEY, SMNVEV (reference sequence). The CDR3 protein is CASSPRDSSSGANVLTF. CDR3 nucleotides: TGTGCCAGCAGTCCCCGGGACAGCTCCTCTGGGGCCAACGTCCTGACTTTC.

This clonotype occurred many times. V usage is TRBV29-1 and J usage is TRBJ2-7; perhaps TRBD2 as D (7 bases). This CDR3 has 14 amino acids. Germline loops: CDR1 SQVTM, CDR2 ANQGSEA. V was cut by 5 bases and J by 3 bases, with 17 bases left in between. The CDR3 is CSVYRGAPGYEQYF. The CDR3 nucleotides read TGCAGCGTTTACCGGGGGGCTCCAGGCTACGAGCAGTACTTC.

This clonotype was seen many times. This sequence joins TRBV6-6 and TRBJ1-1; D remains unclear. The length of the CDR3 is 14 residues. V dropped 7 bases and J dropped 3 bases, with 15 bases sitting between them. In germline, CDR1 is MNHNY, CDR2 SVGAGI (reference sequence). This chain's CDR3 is CASTPGSRYTEAFF. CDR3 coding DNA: TGTGCCAGCACCCCCGGGAGCAGGTACACTGAAGCTTTCTTT.

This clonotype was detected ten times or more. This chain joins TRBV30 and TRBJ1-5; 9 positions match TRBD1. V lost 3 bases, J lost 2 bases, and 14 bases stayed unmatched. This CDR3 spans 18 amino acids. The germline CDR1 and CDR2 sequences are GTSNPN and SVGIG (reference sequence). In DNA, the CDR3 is TGTGCCTGGAGAGAGTCCGGGACAGGGAAGAAGGGCAATCAGCCCCAGCATTTT. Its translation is CAWRESGTGKKGNQPQHF.

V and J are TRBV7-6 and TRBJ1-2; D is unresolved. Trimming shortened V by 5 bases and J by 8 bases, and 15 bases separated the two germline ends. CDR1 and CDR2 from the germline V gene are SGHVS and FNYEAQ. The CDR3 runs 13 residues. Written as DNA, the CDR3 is TGTGCCAGCAGCCCCGCCCAAGAGACGGGCTACACCTTC. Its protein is CASSPAQETGYTF.

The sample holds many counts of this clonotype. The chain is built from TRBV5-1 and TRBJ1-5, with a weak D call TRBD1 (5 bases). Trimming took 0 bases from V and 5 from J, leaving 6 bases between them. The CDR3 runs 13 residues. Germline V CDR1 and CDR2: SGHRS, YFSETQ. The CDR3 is CASSLGGDQPQHF. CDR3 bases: TGCGCCAGCAGCTTGGGAGGGGATCAGCCCCAGCATTTT.

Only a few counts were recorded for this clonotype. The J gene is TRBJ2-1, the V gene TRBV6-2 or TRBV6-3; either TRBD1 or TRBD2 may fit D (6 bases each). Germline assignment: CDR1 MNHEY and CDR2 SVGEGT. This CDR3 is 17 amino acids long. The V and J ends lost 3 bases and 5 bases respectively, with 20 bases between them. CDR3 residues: CASSYRGAVYLDNEQFF. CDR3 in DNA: TGTGCCAGCAGTTATAGGGGGGCAGTTTATCTGGACAATGAGCAGTTCTTC.

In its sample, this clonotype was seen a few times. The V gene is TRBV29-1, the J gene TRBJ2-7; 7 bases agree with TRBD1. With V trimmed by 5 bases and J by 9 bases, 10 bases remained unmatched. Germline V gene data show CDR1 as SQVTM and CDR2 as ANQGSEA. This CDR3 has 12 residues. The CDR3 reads CSVRDSRYGQYF. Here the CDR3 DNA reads TGCAGCGTTCGGGACAGCCGATATGGGCAGTACTTC.

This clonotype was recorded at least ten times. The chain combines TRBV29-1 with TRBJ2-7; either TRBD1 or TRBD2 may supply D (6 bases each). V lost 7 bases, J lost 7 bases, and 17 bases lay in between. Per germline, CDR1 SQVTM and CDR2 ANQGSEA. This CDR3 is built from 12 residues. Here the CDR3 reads CSADGGLGEQYF. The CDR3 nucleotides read TGCAGCGCCGATGGGGGGCTGGGGGAGCAGTACTTC.

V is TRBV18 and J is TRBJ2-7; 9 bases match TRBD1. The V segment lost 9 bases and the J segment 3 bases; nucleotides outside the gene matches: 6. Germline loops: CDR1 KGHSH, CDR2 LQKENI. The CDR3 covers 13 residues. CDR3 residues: CASQGQGNYEQYF. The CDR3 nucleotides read TGTGCCAGTCAGGGACAGGGCAACTACGAGCAGTACTTC. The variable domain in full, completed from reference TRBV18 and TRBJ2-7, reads NAGVMQNPRHLVRRRGQEARLRCSPMKGHSHVYWYRQLPEEGLKFMVYLQKENIIDESGMPKERFSAEFPKEGPSILRIQQVVRGDSAAYFCASQGQGNYEQYFGPGTRLTVT.

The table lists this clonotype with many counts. The CDR3 is CASSFGDTQYF. As DNA, the CDR3 is TGTGCCAGCAGTTTCGGAGATACGCAGTATTTT. This chain uses TRBV12-3 or TRBV12-4 with TRBJ2-3; no clear D. V was shortened by 3 bases and J by 5 bases, with 3 bases between the two germline ends. There are 11 residues in the CDR3.

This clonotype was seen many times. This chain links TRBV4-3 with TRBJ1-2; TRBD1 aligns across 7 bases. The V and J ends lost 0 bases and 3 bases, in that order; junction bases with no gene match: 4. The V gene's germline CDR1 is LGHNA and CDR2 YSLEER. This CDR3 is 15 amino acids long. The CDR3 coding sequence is TGCGCCAGCAGCCAAGACCCCCAGGGGGACTATGGCTACACCTTC. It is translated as CASSQDPQGDYGYTF.

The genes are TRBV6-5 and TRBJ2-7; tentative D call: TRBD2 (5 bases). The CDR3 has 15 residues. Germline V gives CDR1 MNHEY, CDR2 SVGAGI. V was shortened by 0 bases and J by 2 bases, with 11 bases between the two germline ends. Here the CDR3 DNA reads TGTGCCAGCAGTTACTCGAGATTGACTACCTACGAGCAGTACTTC. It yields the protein CASSYSRLTTYEQYF.

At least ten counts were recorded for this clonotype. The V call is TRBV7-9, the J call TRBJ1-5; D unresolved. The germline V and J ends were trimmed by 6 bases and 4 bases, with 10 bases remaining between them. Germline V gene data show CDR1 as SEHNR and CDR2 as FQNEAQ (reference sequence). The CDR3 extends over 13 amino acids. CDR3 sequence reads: CASSLIENQPQHF. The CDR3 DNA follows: TGTGCCAGCAGTTTGATTGAGAATCAGCCCCAGCATTTT.

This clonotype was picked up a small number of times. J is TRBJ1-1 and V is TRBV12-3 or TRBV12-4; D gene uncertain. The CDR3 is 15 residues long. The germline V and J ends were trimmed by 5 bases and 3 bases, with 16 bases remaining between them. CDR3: CASSISARGYTEAFF. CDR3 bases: TGTGCCAGCAGTATATCGGCCCGAGGCTACACTGAAGCTTTCTTT.

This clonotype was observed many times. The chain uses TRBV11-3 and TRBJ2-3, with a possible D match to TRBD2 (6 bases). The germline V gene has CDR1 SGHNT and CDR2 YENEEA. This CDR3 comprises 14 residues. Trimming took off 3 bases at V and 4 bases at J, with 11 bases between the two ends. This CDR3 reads CASSFGGSADTQYF. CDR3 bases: TGTGCCAGCAGCTTCGGGGGTTCGGCAGATACGCAGTATTTT. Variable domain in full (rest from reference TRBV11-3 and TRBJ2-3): EAGVVQSPRYKIIEKKQPVAFWCNPISGHNTLYWYLQNLGQGPELLIRYENEEAVDDSQLPKDRFSAERLKGVDSTLKIQPAELGDSAVYLCASSFGGSADTQYFGPGTRLTVL.

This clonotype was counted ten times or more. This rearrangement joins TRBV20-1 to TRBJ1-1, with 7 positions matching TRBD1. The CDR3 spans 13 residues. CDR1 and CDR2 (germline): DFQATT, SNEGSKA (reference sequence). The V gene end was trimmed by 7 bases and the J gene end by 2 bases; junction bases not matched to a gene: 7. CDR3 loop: CSGRRDSNTEAFF. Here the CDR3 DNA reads TGCAGTGGGCGACGGGACAGTAACACTGAAGCTTTCTTT.